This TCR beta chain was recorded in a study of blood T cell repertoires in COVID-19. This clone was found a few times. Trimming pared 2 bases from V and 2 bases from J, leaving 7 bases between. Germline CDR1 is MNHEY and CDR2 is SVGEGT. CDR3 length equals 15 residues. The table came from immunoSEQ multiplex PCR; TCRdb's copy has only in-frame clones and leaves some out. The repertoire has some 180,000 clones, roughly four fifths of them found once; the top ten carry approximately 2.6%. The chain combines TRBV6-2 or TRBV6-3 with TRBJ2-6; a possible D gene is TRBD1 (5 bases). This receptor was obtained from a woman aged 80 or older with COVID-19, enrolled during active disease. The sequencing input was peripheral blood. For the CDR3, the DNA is TGTGCCAGCAGTTACCCAGGGACTGGGGCCAACGTCCTGACTTTC. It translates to CASSYPGTGANVLTF.